This paragraph reports one TCR beta chain. These data originate in a study of cytomegalovirus exposure and HLA in healthy donors. At the level of the study: An early data release held 75 million to 100 million unique TCRs from HLA-typed donors.

Germline V gene lookup returns CDR1 MDHEN and CDR2 SYDVKM. The CDR3 consists of 15 residues. J gave up 6 bases and V 6 bases, and 13 bases lay outside the gene matches. PCR used 60 Vbeta primers and 13 Jbeta primers. Method: immunoSEQ multiplex PCR; TCRdb's copy keeps in-frame clones and lacks some. The sample includes 170,000 or so clones, roughly four fifths seen only once; the top ten take around 2.4%. The clonotype originates from a woman aged 25 to 39 in good health and CMV-seronegative. The chain carries TRBV28 and TRBJ1-1, with 7 positions matching TRBD1. The sample taken for sequencing was PBMCs. The CDR3 DNA reads TGTGCCAGCAGAAGCCGTGACAGGGTGAGCGCTGAAGCTTTCTTT. Translated, it gives CASRSRDRVSAEAFF.